Reported below is one T cell receptor (beta chain). As yet, its antigen is unknown. Treatment reported: oral pan-JAK inhibitor, 5-10 mg twice daily. Extraction and reverse transcription of RNA yielded cDNA as the sequencing template. Assay used: immunoSEQ multiplex PCR; TCRdb lists only in-frame clones, some missing. The sample has 150,000 to 200,000 clones; less than 65% are singletons. These data come from a study of CD8+ T cells in alopecia areata. In the study overall: Tofacitinib ran 6 to 18 months, followed by 6 months off drug. Disease severity was quantified as SALT score of affected scalp area.

Study-level results: Across lesional scalp, and particularly alopecia totalis/universalis, clonality surpassed that of normal scalp.

The CDR3 consists of 14 residues. The V end lost 0 bases, the J end lost 7 bases, and 11 bases lay between the germline ends. Germline CDR1 SGDLS, CDR2 YYNGEE. This chain connects TRBV9 to TRBJ1-5; D is possibly TRBD1 (5 bases). This TCR was sampled from a human donor with alopecia areata. Sequencing was performed on CD4+ T cells sorted from blood, taken at week 24, from a patient treated with tofacitinib. CDR3 region: CASSVEGEGQPQHF. The CDR3 DNA is TGTGCCAGCAGCGTAGAAGGGGAGGGCCAGCCCCAGCATTTT.